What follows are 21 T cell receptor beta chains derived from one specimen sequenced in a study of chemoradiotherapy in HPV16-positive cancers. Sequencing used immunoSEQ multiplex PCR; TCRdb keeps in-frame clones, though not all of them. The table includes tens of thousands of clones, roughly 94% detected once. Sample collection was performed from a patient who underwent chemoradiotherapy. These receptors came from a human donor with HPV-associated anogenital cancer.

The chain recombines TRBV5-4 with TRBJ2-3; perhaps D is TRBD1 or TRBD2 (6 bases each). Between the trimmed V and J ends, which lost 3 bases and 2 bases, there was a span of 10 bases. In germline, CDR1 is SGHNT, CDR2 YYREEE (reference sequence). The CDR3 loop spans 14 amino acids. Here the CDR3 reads CASSYREVTDTQYF. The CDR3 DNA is TGTGCCAGCAGCTACAGGGAGGTCACAGATACGCAGTATTTT.

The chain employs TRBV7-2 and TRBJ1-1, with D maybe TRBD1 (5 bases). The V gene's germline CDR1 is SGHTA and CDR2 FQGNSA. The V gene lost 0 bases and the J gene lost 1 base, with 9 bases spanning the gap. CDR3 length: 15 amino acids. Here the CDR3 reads CASSLAAGRNTEAFF. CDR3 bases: TGTGCCAGCAGCTTAGCGGCAGGGCGGAACACTGAAGCTTTCTTT.

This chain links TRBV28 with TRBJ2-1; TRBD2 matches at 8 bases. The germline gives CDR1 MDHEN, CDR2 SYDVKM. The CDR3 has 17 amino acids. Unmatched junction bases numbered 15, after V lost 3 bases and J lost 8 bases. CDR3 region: CASSFSGTRDPLHEQFF. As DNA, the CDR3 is TGTGCCAGCAGTTTCAGTGGGACTAGGGATCCTCTCCATGAGCAGTTCTTC. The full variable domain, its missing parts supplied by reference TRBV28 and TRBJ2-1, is DVKVTQSSRYLVKRTGEKVFLECVQDMDHENMFWYRQDPGLGLRLIYFSYDVKMKEKGDIPEGYSVSREKKERFSLILESASTNQTSMYLCASSFSGTRDPLHEQFFGPGTRLTVL.

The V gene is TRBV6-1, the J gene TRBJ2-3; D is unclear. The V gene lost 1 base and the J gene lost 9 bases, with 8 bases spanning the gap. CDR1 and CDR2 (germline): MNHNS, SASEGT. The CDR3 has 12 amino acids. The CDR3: CASSEVVKTQYF. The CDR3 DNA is TGTGCCAGCAGTGAAGTGGTAAAAACGCAGTATTTT.

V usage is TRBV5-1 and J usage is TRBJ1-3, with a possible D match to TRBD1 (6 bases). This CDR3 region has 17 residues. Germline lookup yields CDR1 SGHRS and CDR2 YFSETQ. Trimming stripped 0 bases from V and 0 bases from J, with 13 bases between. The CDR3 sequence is CASSLEGDFSSGNTIYF. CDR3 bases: TGCGCCAGCAGCTTGGAGGGGGACTTCTCCTCTGGAAACACCATATATTTT.

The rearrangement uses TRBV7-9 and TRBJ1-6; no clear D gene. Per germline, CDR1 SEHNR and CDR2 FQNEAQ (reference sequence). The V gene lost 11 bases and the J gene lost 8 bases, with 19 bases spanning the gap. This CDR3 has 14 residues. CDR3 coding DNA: TGTGCCTTAGGAACCGGGGAGGGTGATTCACCCCTCCACTTT. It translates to CALGTGEGDSPLHF.

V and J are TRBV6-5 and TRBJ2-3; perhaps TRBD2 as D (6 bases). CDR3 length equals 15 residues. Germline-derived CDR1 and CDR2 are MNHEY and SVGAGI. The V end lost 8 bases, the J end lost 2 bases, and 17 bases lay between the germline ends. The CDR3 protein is CASSLAGPLTDTQYF. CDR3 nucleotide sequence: TGTGCCAGCTCATTGGCGGGACCTCTCACAGATACGCAGTATTTT.

This chain's CDR3 is CASRSSGGADTQYF. The CDR3 nucleotides read TGCGCCAGCAGGTCTAGCGGGGGCGCAGATACGCAGTATTTT. The genes are TRBV5-1 and TRBJ2-3, with TRBD2 identical over 10 bases. This CDR3 comprises 14 residues. Germline lookup yields CDR1 SGHRS and CDR2 YFSETQ. Losses at the gene ends were 5 bases for V and 4 bases for J; bases not matched to a gene: 4.

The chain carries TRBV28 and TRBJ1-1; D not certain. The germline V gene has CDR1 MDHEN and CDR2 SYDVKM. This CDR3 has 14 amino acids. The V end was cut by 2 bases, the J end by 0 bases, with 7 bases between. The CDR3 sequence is CASSLGVLNTEAFF. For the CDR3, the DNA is TGTGCCAGCAGTTTAGGAGTACTGAACACTGAAGCTTTCTTT. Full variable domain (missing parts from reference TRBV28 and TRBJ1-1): DVKVTQSSRYLVKRTGEKVFLECVQDMDHENMFWYRQDPGLGLRLIYFSYDVKMKEKGDIPEGYSVSREKKERFSLILESASTNQTSMYLCASSLGVLNTEAFFGQGTRLTVV.

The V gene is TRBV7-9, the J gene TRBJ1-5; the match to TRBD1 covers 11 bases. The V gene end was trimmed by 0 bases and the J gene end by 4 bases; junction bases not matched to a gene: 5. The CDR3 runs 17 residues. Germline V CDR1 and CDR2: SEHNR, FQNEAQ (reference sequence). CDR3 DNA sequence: TGTGCCAGCAGCTTAGCGTTAGGACAGGGGGCGAATCAGCCCCAGCATTTT. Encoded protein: CASSLALGQGANQPQHF.

The CDR3 spells CASIETGVYQPQHF. In DNA form, the CDR3 reads TGTGCCAGCATTGAGACAGGGGTCTATCAGCCCCAGCATTTT. V gene TRBV6-1 combines with J gene TRBJ1-5, with 8 bases aligning to TRBD1. With 7 bases clipped from V and 5 bases from J, the junction kept 7 bases outside the gene matches. Germline V gene lookup returns CDR1 MNHNS and CDR2 SASEGT. The CDR3 contains 14 residues.

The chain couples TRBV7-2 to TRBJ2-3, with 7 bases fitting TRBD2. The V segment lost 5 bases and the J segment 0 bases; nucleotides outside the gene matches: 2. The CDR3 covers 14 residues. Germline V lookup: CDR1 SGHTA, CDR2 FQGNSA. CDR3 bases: TGTGCCAGCAGCCGCGGGGGTAGCACAGATACGCAGTATTTT. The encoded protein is CASSRGGSTDTQYF.

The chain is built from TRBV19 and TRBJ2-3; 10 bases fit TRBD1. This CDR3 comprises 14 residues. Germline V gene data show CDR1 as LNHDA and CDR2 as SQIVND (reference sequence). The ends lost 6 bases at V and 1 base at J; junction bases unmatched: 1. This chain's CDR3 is CASRDRGGTDTQYF. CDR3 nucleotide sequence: TGTGCCAGTAGGGACAGGGGGGGCACAGATACGCAGTATTTT.

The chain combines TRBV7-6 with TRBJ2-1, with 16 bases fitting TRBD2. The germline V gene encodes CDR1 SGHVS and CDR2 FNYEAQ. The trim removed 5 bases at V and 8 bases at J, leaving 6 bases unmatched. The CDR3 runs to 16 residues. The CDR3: CASSPSGTSGRDEQFF. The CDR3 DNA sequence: TGTGCCAGCAGCCCATCTGGGACTAGCGGGAGGGATGAGCAGTTCTTC.

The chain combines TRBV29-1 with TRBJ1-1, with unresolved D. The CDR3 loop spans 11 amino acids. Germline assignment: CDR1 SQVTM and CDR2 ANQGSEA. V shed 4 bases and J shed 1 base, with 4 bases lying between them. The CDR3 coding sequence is TGCAGCGTTGTATCGAACACTGAAGCTTTCTTT. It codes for CSVVSNTEAFF. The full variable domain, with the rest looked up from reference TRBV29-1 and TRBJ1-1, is SAVISQKPSRDICQRGTSLTIQCQVDSQVTMMFWYRQQPGQSLTLIATANQGSEATYESGFVIDKFPISRPNLTFSTLTVSNMSPEDSSIYLCSVVSNTEAFFGQGTRLTVV.

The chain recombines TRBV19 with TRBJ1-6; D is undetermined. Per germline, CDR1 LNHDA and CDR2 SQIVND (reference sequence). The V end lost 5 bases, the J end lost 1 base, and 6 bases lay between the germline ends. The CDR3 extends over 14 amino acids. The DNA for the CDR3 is TGTGCCAGTAGTGTCACTTCCTATAATTCACCCCTCCACTTT. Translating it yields CASSVTSYNSPLHF.

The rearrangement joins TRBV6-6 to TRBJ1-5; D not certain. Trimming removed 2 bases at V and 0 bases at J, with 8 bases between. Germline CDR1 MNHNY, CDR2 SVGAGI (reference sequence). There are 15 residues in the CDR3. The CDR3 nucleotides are TGTGCCAGCAGTTACGGCAGCTATAGCAATCAGCCCCAGCATTTT. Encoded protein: CASSYGSYSNQPQHF.

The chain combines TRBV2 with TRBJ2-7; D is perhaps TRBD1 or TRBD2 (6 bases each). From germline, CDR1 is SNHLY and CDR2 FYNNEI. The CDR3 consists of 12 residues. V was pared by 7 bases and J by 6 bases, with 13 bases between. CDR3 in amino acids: CASMRDIAEQYF. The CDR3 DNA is TGTGCCAGCATGCGGGACATAGCCGAGCAGTACTTC.

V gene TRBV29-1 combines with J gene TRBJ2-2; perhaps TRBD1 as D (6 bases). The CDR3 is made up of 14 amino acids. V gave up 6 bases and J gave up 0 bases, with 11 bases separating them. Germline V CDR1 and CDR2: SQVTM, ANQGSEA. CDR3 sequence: CSVTGTSNTGELFF. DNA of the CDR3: TGCAGCGTGACCGGGACATCGAACACCGGGGAGCTGTTTTTT.

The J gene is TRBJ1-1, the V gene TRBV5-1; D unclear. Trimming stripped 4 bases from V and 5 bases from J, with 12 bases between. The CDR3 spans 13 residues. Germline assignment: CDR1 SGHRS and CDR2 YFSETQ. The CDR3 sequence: CASSADYPTEAFF. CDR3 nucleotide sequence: TGCGCCAGCAGCGCGGACTACCCGACTGAAGCTTTCTTT.

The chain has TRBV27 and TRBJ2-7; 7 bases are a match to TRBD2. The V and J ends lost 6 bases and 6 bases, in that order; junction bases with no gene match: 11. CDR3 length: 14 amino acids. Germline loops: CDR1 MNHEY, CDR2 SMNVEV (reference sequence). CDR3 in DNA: TGTGCCAGCAGCCCGGCCCTAGCGGAGGTCGAGCAGTACTTC. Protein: CASSPALAEVEQYF.